This T cell receptor beta chain stems from a study of vaccination and CD4 T cells after COVID-19. Study summary: The makeup of the convalescents was six males and four females, two of them Hispanic.

Notes on this clonotype: Its target is unknown.

Sequencing of the DNA from cultured CD4+ T cells was carried out with the Oncomine TCR Beta short-read assay. TCRdb recomputed calls from the PCR reads with MiXCR, one row per CDR3 protein. Of 9,000 to 13,000 distinct CDR3 sequences listed, around 75% are singletons. Noted treatment: approximately nine-day PBMC culture with coronavirus spike peptide pools or control peptides (ViraFEST assay). The CDR3 sequence is 16 residues long. V lost 2 bases and J lost 0, with 12 bases in between. Germline values: CDR1 SGHRS, CDR2 YFSETQ. This chain links TRBV5-1 with TRBJ1-5; D is unclear. The receptor was derived from a human donor who had recovered from COVID-19. Sequenced sample: CD4+ T cells from blood, cultured in vitro. The CDR3 spells CASSLDGPYSNQPQHF. The CDR3 DNA follows: TGCGCCAGCAGCTTAGACGGACCCTATAGCAATCAGCCCCAGCATTTT.